This TCR beta chain was recorded in a study of vaccination and CD4 T cells after COVID-19. This clonotype came up a few times. Its antigen is not identified. The Oncomine TCR Beta short-read assay sequenced DNA from cultured CD4+ T cells. TCRdb itself ran the PCR reads through MiXCR, one entry per CDR3 protein. Here the sample spans approximately 3,100 distinct CDR3 sequences, 45% to 55% being singletons. The treatment denotes: approximately nine-day PBMC culture with coronavirus spike peptide pools or control peptides (ViraFEST assay). Germline loops: CDR1 MNHNS, CDR2 SASEGT. V lost 2 bases and J 1 base, leaving 14 bases between the germline ends. The CDR3 covers 16 residues.

This TCR came from a human donor who had recovered from COVID-19. The rearrangement uses TRBV6-1 and TRBJ1-2; D remains unclear. Sequencing input: CD4+ T cells from blood, cultured in vitro. CDR3 region: CASSESFLLINYGYTF. The CDR3, as DNA: TGTGCCAGCAGTGAAAGCTTCCTACTAATTAACTATGGCTACACCTTC.